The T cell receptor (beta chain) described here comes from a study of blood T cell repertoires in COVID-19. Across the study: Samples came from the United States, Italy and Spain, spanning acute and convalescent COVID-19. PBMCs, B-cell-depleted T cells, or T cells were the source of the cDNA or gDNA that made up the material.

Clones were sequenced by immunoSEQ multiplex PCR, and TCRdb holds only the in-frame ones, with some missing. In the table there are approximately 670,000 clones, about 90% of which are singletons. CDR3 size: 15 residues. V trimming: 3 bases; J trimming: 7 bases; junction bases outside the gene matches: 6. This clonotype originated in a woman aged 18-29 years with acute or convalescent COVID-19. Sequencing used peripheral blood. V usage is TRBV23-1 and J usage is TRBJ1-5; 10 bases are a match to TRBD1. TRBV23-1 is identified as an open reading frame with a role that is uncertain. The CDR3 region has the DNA TGCGCCAGCAGTCAGAGGACAGGGGGAGACCAGCCCCAGCATTTT. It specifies CASSQRTGGDQPQHF.